This TCR beta chain emerged from a study of cytomegalovirus exposure and HLA in healthy donors. PCR primers comprised 60 Vbeta and 13 Jbeta primers. Sequencing was performed with immunoSEQ multiplex PCR; in TCRdb, only in-frame clones are kept and a portion is missing. The data show 75,000 to 95,000 clones, over 55% seen once. While unrecorded immune exposures were likely, the donors were nominally healthy when sampled. The ends were cut back, 4 bases at V and 5 bases at J, with 15 bases in the middle. The CDR3 loop spans 14 amino acids. Germline CDR1 reads SGHRS; CDR2 reads YFSETQ. Turning to this clone: Its antigen is unknown.

The study's findings and limits: The CMV antigen specificity of a few CMV-associated chains was confirmed through in vitro analysis. The study carried out a later analysis of TCR beta sequences. It associated some 17,000 of them with specific HLA alleles at a false discovery rate of 0.05. Per a prior analysis, the majority of TCR beta V segments were productive roughly 87% or roughly 30% of the time.

This sequence was found in a woman aged 50 to 60 in good health and CMV-seropositive. The chain recombines TRBV5-1 with TRBJ1-1, with D uncertain. The material sequenced was PBMCs. The CDR3 DNA reads as TGCGCCAGCAGCAGTGGAGTCGACCTGACTGAAGCTTTCTTT. It codes for CASSSGVDLTEAFF.